A single sample gave rise to the 29 T cell receptor beta chains below, sequenced in a study of blood T cell repertoires in COVID-19. Assay: immunoSEQ multiplex PCR; the TCRdb copy retains only in-frame clones and omits some. The profile covers tens of thousands of clones, with 88% appearing a single time and 3% taken by the ten largest. Sequencing used peripheral blood. The receptor set was obtained from a man between 45 and 60 years old with active COVID-19.

The chain is built from TRBV30 and TRBJ1-1; perhaps TRBD1 as D (6 bases). Between the trimmed V and J ends, which lost 0 bases and 7 bases, there was a span of 12 bases. Per the germline V gene, CDR1 is GTSNPN and CDR2 is SVGIG (reference sequence). The CDR3 sequence is 13 residues long. As DNA, the CDR3 is TGTGCCTGGAGTGTACAGGGAGGGAATGAAGCTTTCTTT. As protein: CAWSVQGGNEAFF.

This sequence joins TRBV9 and TRBJ2-2; 9 bases fit TRBD1. J lost 7 bases, V lost 2 bases, and 6 bases had no gene match. This CDR3 is 15 amino acids long. Germline V gene data show CDR1 as SGDLS and CDR2 as YYNGEE. In nucleotides, the CDR3 is TGTGCCAGCAGCGTTACAGGGGGCGCAAACGGGGAGCTGTTTTTT. Encoded protein: CASSVTGGANGELFF.

The rearrangement links TRBV5-4 to TRBJ1-2; no clear D gene. Trimming stripped 0 bases from V and 7 bases from J, with 7 bases between. CDR3 length equals 12 residues. CDR1 and CDR2 (germline): SGHNT, YYREEE (reference sequence). The CDR3 loop is CASSLDGTGYTF. Written as DNA, the CDR3 is TGTGCCAGCAGCTTGGATGGCACTGGCTACACCTTC.

The chain employs TRBV6-2 or TRBV6-3 and TRBJ2-2, with TRBD2 matching over 8 bases. V gave up 3 bases and J gave up 3 bases; unmatched junction bases: 9. Per the germline V gene, CDR1 is MNHEY and CDR2 is SVGEGT. The CDR3 has 17 amino acids. The DNA for the CDR3 is TGTGCCAGCAGTTATAGGACGACTAGCGTTGACACCGGGGAGCTGTTTTTT. Its translation is CASSYRTTSVDTGELFF.

The rearrangement joins TRBV9 to TRBJ2-1; 14 nucleotides match TRBD2. V gave up 3 bases and J gave up 9 bases; unmatched junction bases: 8. Germline values: CDR1 SGDLS, CDR2 YYNGEE. The CDR3 contains 16 residues. This chain's CDR3 is CASSAGLAGGESEQFF. The CDR3 DNA reads as TGTGCCAGCAGCGCCGGACTAGCGGGAGGCGAGAGTGAGCAGTTCTTC.

The rearrangement joins TRBV7-3 to TRBJ2-1; a possible D gene is TRBD2 (6 bases). The CDR3 runs 14 residues. The germline CDR1 and CDR2 sequences are SGHTA and FQGTGA. V lost 2 bases and J lost 6, with 11 bases in between. CDR3 in DNA: TGTGCCAGCAGCTTAGCGGGACGGGCCAATGAGCAGTTCTTC. Amino acids: CASSLAGRANEQFF.

The table lists this clone with a count of one. This chain connects TRBV28 to TRBJ2-3, with D uncertain. The CDR3 is 15 amino acids. The V end lost 6 bases, the J end lost 3 bases, and 16 bases lay between the germline ends. Looked up from germline, CDR1 is MDHEN and CDR2 is SYDVKM. The CDR3 nucleotides read TGTGCCAGCAGCCCCCTAGGAGTTAGGACAGATACGCAGTATTTT. This sequence encodes CASSPLGVRTDTQYF.

The chain has TRBV11-3 and TRBJ2-1, with TRBD1 matching over 7 bases. This CDR3 has 14 amino acids. Per germline, CDR1 SGHNT and CDR2 YENEEA. The junction had 5 bases not matched to a gene; V was cut back by 5 bases and J by 4 bases. Here the CDR3 DNA reads TGTGCCAGCAGCCAGGGGGAAAGATACAATGAGCAGTTCTTC. Its translation: CASSQGERYNEQFF. The full variable domain, with the rest looked up from reference TRBV11-3 and TRBJ2-1, is EAGVVQSPRYKIIEKKQPVAFWCNPISGHNTLYWYLQNLGQGPELLIRYENEEAVDDSQLPKDRFSAERLKGVDSTLKIQPAELGDSAVYLCASSQGERYNEQFFGPGTRLTVL.

The V gene is TRBV4-1, the J gene TRBJ1-3; D is possibly TRBD1 (6 bases). Trimming took off 4 bases at V and 3 bases at J, with 19 bases between the two ends. Germline values: CDR1 MGHRA, CDR2 YSYEKL. The CDR3 extends over 17 amino acids. For the CDR3, the DNA is TGCGCCAGCAGCCCGGCAGGCGGGGGGCGCCGTGGAAACACCATATATTTT. Residues: CASSPAGGGRRGNTIYF.

The V and J genes are TRBV15 and TRBJ2-2; unclear D gene. The CDR3 contains 13 residues. V lost 3 bases to trimming and J lost 11 bases, with 13 bases between them. Germline CDR1 and CDR2: LNHNV and YYDKDF (reference sequence). CDR3 nucleotide sequence: TGTGCCACCAGCAGTTTACTTTCGCCAGAGCTGTTTTTT. This gives the protein CATSSLLSPELFF.

V gene TRBV5-5 combines with J gene TRBJ2-1; 7 positions match TRBD2. CDR1 is SGHKS, CDR2 YYEKEE, per germline (reference sequence). V lost 6 bases and J lost 8; bases outside the gene matches: 8. The CDR3 spans 13 residues. The CDR3 region is CASIPGGAYEQFF. The CDR3 bases are TGTGCCAGCATCCCGGGAGGAGCCTATGAGCAGTTCTTC.

V usage is TRBV12-3 or TRBV12-4 and J usage is TRBJ2-7, with 8 bases identical to TRBD1. CDR3 length: 13 residues. V lost 4 bases and J lost 5; bases outside the gene matches: 4. CDR3 region: CASSSPDRDEQYF. The CDR3 region has the DNA TGTGCCAGCAGTTCCCCGGACAGGGACGAGCAGTACTTC.

The genes are TRBV21-1 and TRBJ2-7; whether TRBD2, the table's D call, matches the DNA was not checked. TRBV21-1 is shown as a pseudogene. The CDR3 is 14 residues long. The CDR3 sequence: CASSKGLAVYEQYV. CDR3 nucleotide sequence: TGTGCCAGCAGCAAGGGACTAGCGGTCTACGAGCAGTACGTC.

The V call is TRBV7-9, the J call TRBJ2-1, with 8 nucleotides matching TRBD2. With 5 bases clipped from V and 2 bases from J, the junction kept 8 bases outside the gene matches. From germline, CDR1 is SEHNR and CDR2 FQNEAQ (reference sequence). This CDR3 spans 16 amino acids. The CDR3 spells CASSLRTGGAYNEQFF. CDR3 DNA: TGTGCCAGCAGCCTCCGGACGGGAGGGGCCTACAATGAGCAGTTCTTC.

The J gene is TRBJ2-1, the V gene TRBV7-3; D not resolved. Trimming pared 0 bases from V and 8 bases from J, leaving 5 bases between. Germline V lookup: CDR1 SGHTA, CDR2 FQGTGA. This CDR3 region has 12 residues. CDR3 sequence reads: CASSLTSDEQFF. Written as DNA, the CDR3 is TGTGCCAGCAGCTTAACGAGCGATGAGCAGTTCTTC.

V gene TRBV29-1 combines with J gene TRBJ1-2; D gene unclear. Germline-derived CDR1 and CDR2 are SQVTM and ANQGSEA. Trimming took off 3 bases at V and 4 bases at J, with 12 bases between the two ends. The CDR3 contains 13 residues. The CDR3 DNA reads TGCAGCGTTGAGGGAGGGTCCGGCTATGGCTACACCTTC. This encodes CSVEGGSGYGYTF.

The V gene is TRBV3-1 (or the pseudogene TRBV3-2), the J gene TRBJ2-1, with 10 bases lining up with TRBD2. Germline CDR1 LGHDT, CDR2 YNNKEL (reference sequence). After removal of 4 bases from V and 0 bases from J, the junction contained 0 bases not matched to a gene. CDR3 length equals 15 residues. CDR3 coding DNA: TGTGCCAGCAGCCCTAGCGGGGGCTCCTACAATGAGCAGTTCTTC. Amino acids: CASSPSGGSYNEQFF.

This rearrangement joins TRBV9 to TRBJ1-1, with 7 bases aligning to TRBD1. The V and J ends lost 1 base and 4 bases, in that order; junction bases with no gene match: 4. Germline V gene sequence: CDR1 SGDLS, CDR2 YYNGEE. There are 14 residues in the CDR3. This CDR3 is CASSVLSGGTEAFF. Here the CDR3 DNA reads TGTGCCAGCAGCGTACTATCAGGGGGCACTGAAGCTTTCTTT.

The V gene is TRBV7-2, the J gene TRBJ1-4; D possibly corresponds to TRBD1 (5 bases). This CDR3 has 16 amino acids. V was pared by 0 bases and J by 8 bases, with 16 bases between. From germline, CDR1 is SGHTA and CDR2 FQGNSA. The CDR3 region is CASSLAGTGVGEKLFF. The CDR3 DNA sequence: TGTGCCAGCAGCTTAGCTGGTACGGGGGTTGGGGAAAAACTGTTTTTT.

The chain combines TRBV7-9 with TRBJ2-2, with TRBD2 matching 7 bases. The CDR3 extends over 13 amino acids. The V segment lost 8 bases and the J segment 6 bases; nucleotides outside the gene matches: 6. In germline, CDR1 is SEHNR, CDR2 FQNEAQ (reference sequence). The CDR3 is CASDSGGPGELFF. CDR3 DNA sequence: TGTGCCAGCGACTCGGGGGGTCCCGGGGAGCTGTTTTTT.

The V gene is TRBV7-3, the J gene TRBJ2-3, with TRBD2 matching over 7 bases. CDR3 size: 18 residues. With V trimmed by 1 base and J by 1 base, 11 bases remained unmatched. The germline V gene has CDR1 SGHTA and CDR2 FQGTGA. CDR3 sequence: CASSLMSGASVGTDTQYF. The CDR3, as DNA: TGTGCCAGCAGCTTAATGAGCGGGGCCTCGGTGGGCACAGATACGCAGTATTTT.

The V gene is TRBV4-3, the J gene TRBJ1-1; 7 bases align to TRBD1. The germline gives CDR1 LGHNA, CDR2 YSLEER. The CDR3 contains 14 residues. Losses at the gene ends were 4 bases for V and 0 bases for J; bases not matched to a gene: 2. The CDR3 nucleotides read TGCGCCAGCAGCCCCGGACAGGTGAACACTGAAGCTTTCTTT. Amino acids: CASSPGQVNTEAFF.

The genes are TRBV3-1 (or the pseudogene TRBV3-2) and TRBJ1-1, with 8 bases that match TRBD1. CDR3 length: 14 residues. The J segment lost 11 bases and the V segment lost 1 base, leaving 9 bases of the junction unmatched. Looked up from germline, CDR1 is LGHDT and CDR2 is YNNKEL (reference sequence). The CDR3 region has the DNA TGTGCCAGCAGCCAAGCCGGGACAGGTAATAGTGCTTTCTTT. Its translation is CASSQAGTGNSAFF.

The rearrangement uses TRBV4-1 and TRBJ2-2; D unresolved. This CDR3 spans 14 amino acids. Germline CDR1 MGHRA, CDR2 YSYEKL. Trimming shortened V by 4 bases and J by 0 bases, and 6 bases separated the two germline ends. The chain's CDR3 is CASSLAANTGELFF. The CDR3 coding sequence is TGCGCCAGCAGCCTGGCGGCGAACACCGGGGAGCTGTTTTTT.

The chain uses TRBV19 and TRBJ2-2; 7 bases line up with TRBD1. This CDR3 has 17 residues. CDR1 is LNHDA and CDR2 is SQIVND in the germline V gene (reference sequence). The V segment lost 5 bases and the J segment 6 bases; nucleotides outside the gene matches: 15. CDR3 amino acids: CASSFRPGQSRAGELFF. The CDR3 bases are TGTGCCAGTAGTTTTCGACCGGGACAGTCACGGGCCGGGGAGCTGTTTTTT. Full variable domain (missing parts from reference TRBV19 and TRBJ2-2): DGGITQSPKYLFRKEGQNVTLSCEQNLNHDAMYWYRQDPGQGLRLIYYSQIVNDFQKGDIAEGYSVSREKKESFPLTVTSAQKNPTAFYLCASSFRPGQSRAGELFFGEGSRLTVL.

The chain carries TRBV6-5 and TRBJ1-3; D perhaps matches TRBD1 (6 bases). This CDR3 contains 15 residues. The V gene lost 6 bases and the J gene lost 0 bases, with 12 bases spanning the gap. From germline, CDR1 is MNHEY and CDR2 SVGAGI. The CDR3 sequence: CASRDDRTSGNTIYF. CDR3 nucleotides: TGTGCCAGCAGGGACGACAGGACCTCTGGAAACACCATATATTTT.

The chain uses TRBV10-3 and TRBJ2-7; a possible D gene is TRBD2 (6 bases). The CDR3 length is 13 residues. Trimming removed 2 bases from V and 7 bases from J, with 12 bases in between. Germline CDR1 reads ENHRY; CDR2 reads SYGVKD. The CDR3 nucleotides are TGTGCCATCAGTGAGGTGGGGAGGAAAGAGCAGTACGTC. Translating it yields CAISEVGRKEQYV.

The chain joins TRBV2 to TRBJ2-3; 12 positions match TRBD2. Per germline, CDR1 SNHLY and CDR2 FYNNEI. This CDR3 is built from 17 residues. J was trimmed by 7 bases and V by 4 bases; bases with no gene match: 12. CDR3 in amino acids: CASSGPLLTSGSNTQYF. As DNA, the CDR3 is TGTGCCAGCAGTGGGCCCCTATTGACTAGCGGGAGTAATACGCAGTATTTT.

This chain joins TRBV4-1 and TRBJ2-1, with D perhaps TRBD2 (6 bases). CDR3 length: 14 residues. The V and J ends lost 3 bases and 9 bases respectively, with 15 bases between them. From germline, CDR1 is MGHRA and CDR2 YSYEKL. The CDR3 is CASSHTTSRIEQFF. The CDR3 DNA reads as TGCGCCAGCAGCCACACAACTAGCCGGATTGAGCAGTTCTTC.